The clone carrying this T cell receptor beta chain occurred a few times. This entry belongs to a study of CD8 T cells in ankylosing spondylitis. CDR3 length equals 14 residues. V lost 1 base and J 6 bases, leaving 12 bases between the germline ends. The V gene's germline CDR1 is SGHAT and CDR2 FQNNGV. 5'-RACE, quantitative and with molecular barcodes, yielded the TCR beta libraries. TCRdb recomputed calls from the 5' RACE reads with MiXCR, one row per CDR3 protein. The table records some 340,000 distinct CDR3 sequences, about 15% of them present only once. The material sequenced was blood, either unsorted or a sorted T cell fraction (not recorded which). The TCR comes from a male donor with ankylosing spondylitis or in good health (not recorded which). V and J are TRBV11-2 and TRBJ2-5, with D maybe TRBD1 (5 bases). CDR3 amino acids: CASSLVQATKTQYF. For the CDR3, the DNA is TGTGCCAGCAGCTTAGTACAGGCCACAAAGACCCAGTACTTC.